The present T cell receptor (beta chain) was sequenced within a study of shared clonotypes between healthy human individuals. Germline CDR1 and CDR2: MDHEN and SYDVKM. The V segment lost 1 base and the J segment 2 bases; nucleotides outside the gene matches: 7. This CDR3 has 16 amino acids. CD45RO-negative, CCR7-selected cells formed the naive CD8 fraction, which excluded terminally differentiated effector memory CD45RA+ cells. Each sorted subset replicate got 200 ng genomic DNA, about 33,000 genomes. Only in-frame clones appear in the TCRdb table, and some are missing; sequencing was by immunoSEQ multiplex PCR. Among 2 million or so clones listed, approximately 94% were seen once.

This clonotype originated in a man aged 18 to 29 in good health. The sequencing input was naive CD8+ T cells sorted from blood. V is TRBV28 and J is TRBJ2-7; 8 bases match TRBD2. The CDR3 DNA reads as TGTGCCAGCAGTTTATTGCCAGCGGGGGCTCCCTACGAGCAGTACTTC. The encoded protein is CASSLLPAGAPYEQYF.